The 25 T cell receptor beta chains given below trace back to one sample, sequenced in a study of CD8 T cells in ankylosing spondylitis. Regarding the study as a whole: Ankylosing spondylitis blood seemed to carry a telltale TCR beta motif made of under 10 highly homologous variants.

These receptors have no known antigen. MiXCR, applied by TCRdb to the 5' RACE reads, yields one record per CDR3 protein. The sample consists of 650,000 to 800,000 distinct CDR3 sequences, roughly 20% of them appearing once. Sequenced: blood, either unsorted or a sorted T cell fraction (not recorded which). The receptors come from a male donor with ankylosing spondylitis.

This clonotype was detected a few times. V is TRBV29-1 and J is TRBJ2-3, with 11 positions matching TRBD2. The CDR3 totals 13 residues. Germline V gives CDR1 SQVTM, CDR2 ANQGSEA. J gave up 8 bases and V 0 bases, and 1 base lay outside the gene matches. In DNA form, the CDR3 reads TGCAGCGTTGAAGAGGGACTAGCGGTTACGCAGTATTTT. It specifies CSVEEGLAVTQYF.

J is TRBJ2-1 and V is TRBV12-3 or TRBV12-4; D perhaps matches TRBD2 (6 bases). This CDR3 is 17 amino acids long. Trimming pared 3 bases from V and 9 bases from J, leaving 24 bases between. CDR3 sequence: CASSFPPAGTHHGEQFF. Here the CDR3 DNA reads TGTGCCAGCAGTTTCCCCCCGGCGGGGACCCACCACGGTGAGCAGTTCTTC.

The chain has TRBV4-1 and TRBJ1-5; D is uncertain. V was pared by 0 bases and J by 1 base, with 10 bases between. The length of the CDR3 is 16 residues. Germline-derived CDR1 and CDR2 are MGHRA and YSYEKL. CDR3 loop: CASSQDWPTSNQPQHF. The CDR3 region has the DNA TGCGCCAGCAGCCAAGATTGGCCAACAAGCAATCAGCCCCAGCATTTT.

CDR3 nucleotide sequence: TGTGCCAGCATCGGACGTGGGGTTAACTATGGCTACACCTTC. As protein: CASIGRGVNYGYTF. The chain recombines TRBV3-1 with TRBJ1-2; D is unresolved. Deletions cut 7 bases from V and 1 base from J, with 13 bases between. The germline V gene has CDR1 LGHDT and CDR2 YNNKEL (reference sequence). This CDR3 spans 14 amino acids.

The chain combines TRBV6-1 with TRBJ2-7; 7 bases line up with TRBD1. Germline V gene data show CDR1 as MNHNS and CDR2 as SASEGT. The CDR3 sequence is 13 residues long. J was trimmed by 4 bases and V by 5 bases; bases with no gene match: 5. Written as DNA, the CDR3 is TGTGCCAGCAGTCCACAGGGGCGGTACGAGCAGTACTTC. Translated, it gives CASSPQGRYEQYF.

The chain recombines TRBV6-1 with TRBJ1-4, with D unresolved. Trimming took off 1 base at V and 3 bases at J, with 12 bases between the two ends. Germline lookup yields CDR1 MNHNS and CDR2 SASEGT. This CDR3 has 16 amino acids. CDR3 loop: CASSEVGRKPNEKLFF. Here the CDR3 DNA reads TGTGCCAGCAGTGAAGTCGGCCGAAAACCTAATGAAAAACTGTTTTTT.

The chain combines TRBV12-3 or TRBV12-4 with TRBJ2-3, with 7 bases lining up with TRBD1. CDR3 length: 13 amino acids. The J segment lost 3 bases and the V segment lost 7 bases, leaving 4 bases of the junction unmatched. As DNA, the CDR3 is TGTGCCAGCAACAGGGGACAGACAGATACGCAGTATTTT. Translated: CASNRGQTDTQYF.

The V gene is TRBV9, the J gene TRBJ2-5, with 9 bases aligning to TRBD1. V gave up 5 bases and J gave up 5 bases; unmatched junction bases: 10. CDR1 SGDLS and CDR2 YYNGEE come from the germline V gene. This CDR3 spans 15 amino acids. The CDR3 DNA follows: TGTGCCAGCAGTGAAGACAGGGGGTACGGGGAGACCCAGTACTTC. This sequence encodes CASSEDRGYGETQYF.

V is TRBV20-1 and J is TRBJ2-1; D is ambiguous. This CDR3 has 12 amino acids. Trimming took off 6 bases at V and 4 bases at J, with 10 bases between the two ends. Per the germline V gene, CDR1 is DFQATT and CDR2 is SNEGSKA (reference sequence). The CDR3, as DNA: TGCAGTGCGCTACCGTCTTACAATGAGCAGTTCTTC. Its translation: CSALPSYNEQFF.

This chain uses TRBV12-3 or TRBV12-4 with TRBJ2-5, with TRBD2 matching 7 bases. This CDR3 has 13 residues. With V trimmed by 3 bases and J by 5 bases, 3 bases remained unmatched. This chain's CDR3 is CASSFGGTETQYF. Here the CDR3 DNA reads TGTGCCAGCAGTTTCGGGGGGACTGAGACCCAGTACTTC.

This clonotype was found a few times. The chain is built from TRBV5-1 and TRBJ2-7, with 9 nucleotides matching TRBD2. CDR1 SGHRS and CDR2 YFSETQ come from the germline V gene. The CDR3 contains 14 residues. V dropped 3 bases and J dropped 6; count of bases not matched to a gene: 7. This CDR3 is CASSSGGRAFEQYF. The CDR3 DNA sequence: TGCGCCAGCAGCTCCGGCGGGAGGGCCTTCGAGCAGTACTTC.

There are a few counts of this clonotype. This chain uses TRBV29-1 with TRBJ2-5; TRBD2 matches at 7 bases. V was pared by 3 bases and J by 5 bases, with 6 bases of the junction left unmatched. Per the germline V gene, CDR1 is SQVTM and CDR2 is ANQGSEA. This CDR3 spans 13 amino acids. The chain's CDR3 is CSVEGGVGETQYF. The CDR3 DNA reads TGCAGCGTTGAGGGGGGGGTAGGGGAGACCCAGTACTTC.

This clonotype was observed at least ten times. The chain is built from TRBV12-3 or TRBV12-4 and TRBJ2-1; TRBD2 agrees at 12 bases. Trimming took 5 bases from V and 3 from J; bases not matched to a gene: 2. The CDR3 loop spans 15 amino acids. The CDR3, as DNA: TGTGCCAGCAGTGCACTAGCGGGAGGCTACAATGAGCAGTTCTTC. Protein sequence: CASSALAGGYNEQFF.

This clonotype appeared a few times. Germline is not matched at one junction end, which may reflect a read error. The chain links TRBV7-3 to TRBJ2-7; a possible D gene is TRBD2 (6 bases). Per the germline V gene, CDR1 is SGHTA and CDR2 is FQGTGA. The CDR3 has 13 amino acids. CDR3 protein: CASSFGSGYEQYF. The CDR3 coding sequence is TGTGCCAGCAGCTTTGGTAGCGGCTACGAGCAGTACTTT.

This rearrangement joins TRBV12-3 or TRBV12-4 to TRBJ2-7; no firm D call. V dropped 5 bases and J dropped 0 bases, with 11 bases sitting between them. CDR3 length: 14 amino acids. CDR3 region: CASSTRRLSYEQYF. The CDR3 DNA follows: TGTGCCAGCAGTACCCGGCGCCTCTCCTACGAGCAGTACTTC.

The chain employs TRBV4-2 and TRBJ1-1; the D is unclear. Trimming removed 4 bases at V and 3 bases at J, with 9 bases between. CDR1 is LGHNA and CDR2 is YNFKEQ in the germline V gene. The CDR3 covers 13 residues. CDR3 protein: CASSRERDTEAFF. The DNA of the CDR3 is TGTGCCAGCAGCCGAGAAAGGGACACTGAAGCTTTCTTT.

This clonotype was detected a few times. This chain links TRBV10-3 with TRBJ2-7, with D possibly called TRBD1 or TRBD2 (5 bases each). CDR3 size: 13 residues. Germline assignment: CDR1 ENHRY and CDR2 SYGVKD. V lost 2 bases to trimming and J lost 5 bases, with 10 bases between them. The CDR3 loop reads CAISEGTGNEQYF. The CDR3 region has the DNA TGTGCCATCAGTGAGGGGACGGGGAACGAGCAGTACTTC.

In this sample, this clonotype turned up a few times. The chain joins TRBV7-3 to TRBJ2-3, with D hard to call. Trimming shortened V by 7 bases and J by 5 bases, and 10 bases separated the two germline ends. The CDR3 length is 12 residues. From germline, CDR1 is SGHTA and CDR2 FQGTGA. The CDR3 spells CASNYPGDTQYF. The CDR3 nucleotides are TGTGCCAGCAACTACCCGGGAGATACGCAGTATTTT.

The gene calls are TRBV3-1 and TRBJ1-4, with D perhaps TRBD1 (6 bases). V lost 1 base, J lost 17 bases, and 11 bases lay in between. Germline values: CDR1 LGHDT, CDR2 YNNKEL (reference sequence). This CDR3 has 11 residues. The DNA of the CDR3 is TGTGCCAGCAGCCAAGCCGGGACAAGCTTTTTT. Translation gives CASSQAGTSFF.

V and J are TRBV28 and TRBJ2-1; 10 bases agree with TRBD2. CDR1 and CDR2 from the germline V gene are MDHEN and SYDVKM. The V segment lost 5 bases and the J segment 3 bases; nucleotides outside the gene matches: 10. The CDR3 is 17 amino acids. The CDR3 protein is CASSPALLAGIYNEQFF. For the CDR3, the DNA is TGTGCCAGCAGTCCCGCCTTACTAGCGGGAATCTACAATGAGCAGTTCTTC.

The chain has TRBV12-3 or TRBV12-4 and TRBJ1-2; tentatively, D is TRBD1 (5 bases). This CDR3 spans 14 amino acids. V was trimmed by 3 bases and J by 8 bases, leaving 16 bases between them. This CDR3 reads CASSFLQGGAGYTF. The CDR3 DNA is TGTGCCAGCAGTTTCCTGCAGGGAGGTGCGGGCTACACCTTC.

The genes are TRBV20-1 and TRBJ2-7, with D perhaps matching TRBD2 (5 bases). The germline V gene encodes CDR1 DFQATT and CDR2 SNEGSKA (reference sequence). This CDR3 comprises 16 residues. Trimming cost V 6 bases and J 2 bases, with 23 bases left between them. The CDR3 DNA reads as TGCAGTGCCCTCCCCCAACGGATGCGGGCCCCCTACGAGCAGTACTTC. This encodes CSALPQRMRAPYEQYF.

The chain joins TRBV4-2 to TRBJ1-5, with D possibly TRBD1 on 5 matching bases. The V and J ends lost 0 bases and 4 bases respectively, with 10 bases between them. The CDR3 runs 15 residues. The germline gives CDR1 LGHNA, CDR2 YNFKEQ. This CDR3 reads CASSQDMGENQPQHF. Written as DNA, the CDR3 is TGTGCCAGCAGCCAAGATATGGGGGAAAATCAGCCCCAGCATTTT.

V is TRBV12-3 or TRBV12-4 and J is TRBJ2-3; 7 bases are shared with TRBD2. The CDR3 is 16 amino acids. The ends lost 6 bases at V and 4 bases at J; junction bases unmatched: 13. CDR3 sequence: CASSSTNGGLADTQYF. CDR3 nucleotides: TGTGCCAGCAGCTCAACCAACGGGGGGTTGGCAGATACGCAGTATTTT.

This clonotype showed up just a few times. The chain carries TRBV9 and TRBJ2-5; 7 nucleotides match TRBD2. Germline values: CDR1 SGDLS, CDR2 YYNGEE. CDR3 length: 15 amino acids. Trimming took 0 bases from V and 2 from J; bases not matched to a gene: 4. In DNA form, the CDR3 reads TGTGCCAGCAGCGTAGGCGGGGGAGAACAAGAGACCCAGTACTTC. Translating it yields CASSVGGGEQETQYF. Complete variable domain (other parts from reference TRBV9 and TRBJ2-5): DSGVTQTPKHLITATGQRVTLRCSPRSGDLSVYWYQQSLDQGLQFLIQYYNGEERAKGNILERFSAQQFPDLHSELNLSSLELGDSALYFCASSVGGGEQETQYFGPGTRLLVL.